Each of the 32 T cell receptor beta chains below was sequenced from the same sample in a study of naive and memory T cell subsets. Two oligonucleotides, mixed equimolar, formed the beta constant-region primer covering TRBC1 and TRBC2. One entry per CDR3 protein results from TCRdb running MiXCR on the UMI-ligation and nested PCR reads. This table holds around 23,000 distinct CDR3 sequences, 9.5% to 11% found once. What was sequenced was central memory CD8+ T cells from blood. These receptors were taken from a human donor in good health.

J is TRBJ2-7 and V is TRBV19; D perhaps matches TRBD1 (6 bases). There are 13 residues in the CDR3. CDR1 is LNHDA, CDR2 SQIVND, per germline (reference sequence). Trimming left V 5 bases short and J 3 bases short, with 11 bases between. The chain's CDR3 is CASSVDSLYEQYF. The CDR3 coding sequence is TGTGCCAGTAGTGTGGACAGTCTCTACGAGCAGTACTTC.

In this sample, this clonotype turned up many times. The chain recombines TRBV7-7 with TRBJ2-3; 12 bases match TRBD1. The CDR3 is 15 amino acids. The ends lost 5 bases at V and 2 bases at J; junction bases unmatched: 2. From germline, CDR1 is SSHAT and CDR2 FNYEAQ (reference sequence). For the CDR3, the DNA is TGTGCCAGCAGCCTGGGACAGGGGGCCACAGATACGCAGTATTTT. Translating gives CASSLGQGATDTQYF.

There are many counts of this clonotype. The rearrangement joins TRBV11-2 to TRBJ2-4; 13 bases agree with TRBD2. Germline V gene sequence: CDR1 SGHAT, CDR2 FQNNGV. With 0 bases clipped from V and 8 bases from J, the junction kept 10 bases outside the gene matches. This CDR3 has 18 residues. The CDR3 reads CASSLDHTSGRARDIQYF. CDR3 coding DNA: TGTGCCAGCAGCTTAGACCACACTAGCGGGAGGGCCAGAGACATTCAGTACTTC.

A few counts support this clonotype. The V gene is TRBV15, the J gene TRBJ1-4; possibly TRBD1 for D (5 bases). The V gene lost 1 base and the J gene lost 11 bases, with 23 bases spanning the gap. In germline, CDR1 is LNHNV, CDR2 YYDKDF (reference sequence). The CDR3 is 17 amino acids. CDR3 coding DNA: TGTGCCACCAGCAGAGTGGGACCGAGGGAGGACGGTTGGAAACTGTTTTTT. It is translated as CATSRVGPREDGWKLFF.

The gene calls are TRBV25-1 and TRBJ2-1; 8 positions match TRBD1. This CDR3 has 15 amino acids. The J segment lost 6 bases and the V segment lost 10 bases, leaving 14 bases of the junction unmatched. Germline V gene data show CDR1 as MGHDK and CDR2 as SYGVNS. The CDR3 bases are TGTGCCACCCTGTCCGGAGGACAGGGCGTCAATGAGCAGTTCTTC. It codes for CATLSGGQGVNEQFF.

This clonotype was counted many times. The rearrangement joins TRBV20-1 to TRBJ2-5; TRBD1 might be the D (5 bases). The germline V and J ends were trimmed by 0 bases and 5 bases, with 13 bases remaining between them. CDR1 and CDR2 from the germline V gene are DFQATT and SNEGSKA (reference sequence). CDR3 length: 14 amino acids. The CDR3 loop is CSARDRFGAETQYF. CDR3 nucleotide sequence: TGCAGTGCTAGAGATAGGTTTGGGGCGGAGACCCAGTACTTC.

This clonotype was observed a handful of times. This chain connects TRBV28 to TRBJ1-6; D gene ambiguous. Germline V CDR1 and CDR2: MDHEN, SYDVKM. The CDR3 contains 15 residues. Trimming took off 4 bases at V and 3 bases at J, with 10 bases between the two ends. In nucleotides, the CDR3 is TGTGCCAGCAGTTCCCCCGTTGGCTATAATTCACCCCTCCACTTT. Amino acids: CASSSPVGYNSPLHF.

In this sample, this clonotype turned up many times. This chain connects TRBV2 to TRBJ1-1; no clear D gene. V was trimmed by 7 bases and J by 10 bases, leaving 13 bases between them. CDR1 is SNHLY and CDR2 is FYNNEI in the germline V gene. The CDR3 consists of 11 residues. The CDR3: CASTTSDRAFF. CDR3 nucleotide sequence: TGTGCCAGCACTACATCGGATCGAGCTTTCTTT.

This chain links TRBV6-5 with TRBJ2-1; 11 nucleotides align to TRBD2. The junction had 7 bases not matched to a gene; V was cut back by 0 bases and J by 9 bases. CDR3 size: 16 residues. Germline CDR1 reads MNHEY; CDR2 reads SVGAGI. In DNA, the CDR3 is TGTGCCAGCAGTTACTCGTCGTCGCTAGCGGGGGGTGAGCAGTTCTTC. Amino acid sequence: CASSYSSSLAGGEQFF.

Many counts were recorded for this clonotype. The V and J genes are TRBV7-9 and TRBJ1-5; 9 bases are a match to TRBD1. CDR3 length: 17 residues. Unmatched junction bases numbered 12, after V lost 5 bases and J lost 4 bases. The germline V gene encodes CDR1 SEHNR and CDR2 FQNEAQ (reference sequence). In DNA, the CDR3 is TGTGCCAGCAGCCTTGGGGCGGGGGACAGGGCGAATCAGCCCCAGCATTTT. This codes for CASSLGAGDRANQPQHF.

This clonotype was counted only a few times. This rearrangement joins TRBV20-1 to TRBJ2-3; D is uncertain. CDR1 and CDR2 from the germline V gene are DFQATT and SNEGSKA (reference sequence). CDR3 length equals 12 residues. CDR3 coding DNA: TGCAGGGGGTGGGCTAGCACAGATACGCAGTATTTT. Its translation is CRGWASTDTQYF.

The rearrangement links TRBV24-1 to TRBJ2-1, with D perhaps matching TRBD1 (6 bases). The CDR3 is made up of 17 amino acids. Germline V CDR1 and CDR2: KGHDR, SFDVKD. The V gene lost 2 bases and the J gene lost 3 bases, with 16 bases spanning the gap. The CDR3 spells CATSDSPHRAFYNEQFF. The CDR3 DNA is TGTGCCACCAGTGATTCCCCGCACAGGGCGTTCTACAATGAGCAGTTCTTC.

At least ten counts were recorded for this clonotype. CDR3 DNA: TGTGCCAGCAGCCGGGGTGGACGGGGTCTCAGGGTAGCTAAGGCTGAAGCTTTCTTT. Its protein is CASSRGGRGLRVAKAEAFF. J is TRBJ1-1 and V is TRBV5-6; perhaps TRBD1 as D (5 bases). The V gene's germline CDR1 is SGHDT and CDR2 YYEEEE. Trimming cost V 4 bases and J 6 bases, with 31 bases left between them. The CDR3 extends over 19 amino acids.

Concerning this clonotype itself: A single base separates this from a much larger clone, so it may be a read error. This chain connects TRBV6-2 or TRBV6-3 to TRBJ2-6; no definite D call. This CDR3 region has 14 residues. Germline V gives CDR1 MNHEY, CDR2 SVGEGT. Trimming shortened V by 2 bases and J by 0 bases, and 2 bases separated the two germline ends. This CDR3 is CASSYNSGANVLTF. The CDR3 nucleotides are TGTGCCAGCAGTTACAACTCTGGGGCCAACGTCCTGACTTTC.

Only a few counts were recorded for this clonotype. The J gene is TRBJ2-1, the V gene TRBV7-9; the D is unclear. Trimming pared 7 bases from V and 3 bases from J, leaving 10 bases between. The CDR3 loop spans 13 amino acids. The germline V gene has CDR1 SEHNR and CDR2 FQNEAQ (reference sequence). CDR3 nucleotide sequence: TGTGCCAGCAAAACGCCGCACTACAATGAGCAGTTCTTC. This encodes CASKTPHYNEQFF.

This clonotype came up a few times. This chain joins TRBV20-1 and TRBJ1-3, with TRBD1 matching 8 bases. Unmatched junction bases numbered 6, after V lost 6 bases and J lost 2 bases. CDR3 length equals 14 residues. From germline, CDR1 is DFQATT and CDR2 SNEGSKA (reference sequence). This CDR3 is CSAPPTGAGNTIYF. Here the CDR3 DNA reads TGCAGTGCCCCCCCGACAGGGGCTGGAAACACCATATATTTT.

The chain is built from TRBV7-9 and TRBJ1-4, with TRBD1 matching 8 bases. The CDR3 sequence is 14 residues long. Trimming took 6 bases from V and 8 from J; bases not matched to a gene: 8. Per the germline V gene, CDR1 is SEHNR and CDR2 is FQNEAQ (reference sequence). The CDR3 DNA reads TGTGCCAGCAGGGAGACAGGGGCAGAGGAAAAACTGTTTTTT. It yields the protein CASRETGAEEKLFF.

The chain links TRBV5-1 to TRBJ2-7, with D possibly matching TRBD1 (6 bases). The V gene's germline CDR1 is SGHRS and CDR2 YFSETQ. The CDR3 sequence is 14 residues long. V was shortened by 2 bases and J by 5 bases, with 14 bases between the two germline ends. CDR3 amino acids: CASSFDRTLNEQYF. The CDR3 DNA is TGCGCCAGCAGCTTTGACAGGACCCTCAACGAGCAGTACTTC.

The rearrangement uses TRBV9 and TRBJ1-5; D perhaps matches TRBD1 (6 bases). Trimming took off 0 bases at V and 6 bases at J, with 13 bases between the two ends. The CDR3 contains 15 residues. The germline CDR1 and CDR2 sequences are SGDLS and YYNGEE. The CDR3 loop is CASSVDEGGSQPQHF. The CDR3 DNA reads as TGTGCCAGCAGCGTAGACGAGGGGGGAAGTCAGCCCCAGCATTTT.

This clonotype has ten or more counts. The rearrangement uses TRBV25-1 and TRBJ2-2, with D unclear. Trimming stripped 0 bases from V and 6 bases from J, with 8 bases between. CDR1 and CDR2 from the germline V gene are MGHDK and SYGVNS. This CDR3 comprises 14 residues. CDR3 sequence reads: CASSEYTEPGELFF. As DNA, the CDR3 is TGTGCCAGCAGTGAATATACAGAGCCCGGGGAGCTGTTTTTT.

This clonotype has a handful of counts. The rearrangement joins TRBV6-5 to TRBJ2-2, with D possibly being TRBD1 (6 bases). The germline V gene has CDR1 MNHEY and CDR2 SVGAGI. The CDR3 totals 16 residues. The ends were cut back, 6 bases at V and 0 bases at J, with 14 bases in the middle. Here the CDR3 DNA reads TGTGCCAGCAGGTGGGACAACAACGCGAACACCGGGGAGCTGTTTTTT. This codes for CASRWDNNANTGELFF.

This clonotype was counted a few times. The V gene is TRBV5-1, the J gene TRBJ1-1; TRBD1 matches at 9 bases. The J segment lost 1 base and the V segment lost 3 bases, leaving 7 bases of the junction unmatched. The length of the CDR3 is 16 residues. In germline, CDR1 is SGHRS, CDR2 YFSETQ. CDR3 DNA sequence: TGCGCCAGCAGCTGGAAGGACAGGGGTCCGAACACTGAAGCTTTCTTT. Protein: CASSWKDRGPNTEAFF.

This clonotype is judged large. The chain couples TRBV5-4 to TRBJ1-1; tentatively, D is TRBD1 (6 bases). Germline V gene sequence: CDR1 SGHNT, CDR2 YYREEE (reference sequence). V gave up 0 bases and J gave up 4 bases, with 16 bases separating them. The CDR3 runs to 16 residues. The CDR3 sequence is CASSLATGQEGTEAFF. The CDR3, as DNA: TGTGCCAGCAGCTTGGCAACAGGGCAGGAAGGCACTGAAGCTTTCTTT.

The chain has TRBV4-1 and TRBJ2-1; maybe TRBD1 (6 bases). Germline lookup yields CDR1 MGHRA and CDR2 YSYEKL. The V and J ends lost 5 bases and 5 bases respectively, with 10 bases between them. This CDR3 contains 13 residues. The CDR3 DNA is TGCGCCAGCAGCACCTGGACAGACAATGAGCAGTTCTTC. It encodes CASSTWTDNEQFF.

This clonotype was observed at least ten times. The chain joins TRBV20-1 to TRBJ1-1, with a tentative D call TRBD1 (5 bases). CDR1 DFQATT and CDR2 SNEGSKA come from the germline V gene (reference sequence). CDR3 size: 14 residues. The V end lost 1 base, the J end lost 5 bases, and 14 bases lay between the germline ends. The CDR3 loop reads CSARVSAGGTEAFF. The DNA of the CDR3 is TGCAGTGCTAGAGTTTCGGCGGGGGGGACTGAAGCTTTCTTT.

The chain is built from TRBV7-8 and TRBJ2-2; 13 bases match TRBD2. The V segment lost 5 bases and the J segment 4 bases; nucleotides outside the gene matches: 4. CDR3 length equals 16 residues. Looked up from germline, CDR1 is SGHVS and CDR2 is FQNEAQ. CDR3 residues: CASSQRLAGGTGELFF. CDR3 nucleotide sequence: TGTGCCAGCAGCCAAAGACTAGCGGGAGGCACCGGGGAGCTGTTTTTT.

This clonotype has ten or more counts. A single base separates this from a much larger clone, so it may be a read error. V usage is TRBV12-3 or TRBV12-4 and J usage is TRBJ2-6; 8 nucleotides line up with TRBD1. The length of the CDR3 is 19 residues. Losses at the gene ends were 8 bases for V and 2 bases for J; bases not matched to a gene: 17. The chain's CDR3 is CASRFPFGTGHAGANVLTF. Here the CDR3 DNA reads TGTGCCAGCCGATTCCCATTCGGGACAGGCCACGCTGGGGCCAACGTCCTGACTTTC.

This clonotype turned up a few times. This sequence may be a read error, since a much larger clone differs from it by one base. The chain employs TRBV7-9 and TRBJ1-2; tentative D call: TRBD1 (6 bases). Germline assignment: CDR1 SEHNR and CDR2 FQNEAQ (reference sequence). Trimming took 4 bases from V and 4 from J, leaving 10 bases between them. The CDR3 covers 13 residues. CDR3 sequence reads: CASSSGGVYGYTF. CDR3 coding DNA: TGTGCCAGCAGCTCGGGGGGCGTCTATGGCTACACCTTC.

J is TRBJ2-1 and V is TRBV6-2 or TRBV6-3; D is ambiguous. The V gene lost 0 bases and the J gene lost 0 bases, with 6 bases spanning the gap. The CDR3 is 15 residues long. CDR1 is MNHEY, CDR2 SVGEGT, per germline. CDR3 DNA: TGTGCCAGCAGTTACTCCAGTCGCTCCTACAATGAGCAGTTCTTC. Protein sequence: CASSYSSRSYNEQFF.

This clonotype was picked up many times. The rearrangement links TRBV4-1 to TRBJ1-1, with D unclear. CDR3 length: 14 amino acids. V was clipped by 2 bases and J by 10 bases, with 17 bases between them. Germline assignment: CDR1 MGHRA and CDR2 YSYEKL. CDR3: CASSQTGTYRGAFF. In DNA form, the CDR3 reads TGCGCCAGCAGCCAAACTGGCACGTACCGGGGAGCTTTCTTT.

There are many counts of this clonotype. The V gene is TRBV4-1, the J gene TRBJ2-7; maybe TRBD2 (6 bases). CDR3 size: 16 residues. Per the germline V gene, CDR1 is MGHRA and CDR2 is YSYEKL. Deletions cut 0 bases from V and 0 bases from J, with 12 bases between. CDR3 sequence (DNA): TGCGCCAGCAGCCAAGATGGGGGACTGCCCTCCTACGAGCAGTACTTC. The encoded protein is CASSQDGGLPSYEQYF.

By share of the sample, this clonotype is medium-sized. The J gene is TRBJ1-1, the V gene TRBV5-1; possibly TRBD1 for D (5 bases). V gave up 5 bases and J gave up 4 bases, with 15 bases separating them. The CDR3 extends over 14 amino acids. Germline values: CDR1 SGHRS, CDR2 YFSETQ. The CDR3 protein is CASRVGLWITEAFF. CDR3 DNA: TGCGCCAGCAGGGTGGGACTGTGGATCACTGAAGCTTTCTTT.